The 14 T cell receptor beta chains below all came from one sample that was sequenced in a study of CD8+ T cells in alopecia areata. RNA was extracted and reverse transcribed into cDNA as the sequencing template. Measured with immunoSEQ multiplex PCR; TCRdb has only the in-frame clones, and not every one. Seen here are approximately 98,000 clones, approximately 50% observed once, and the top ten hold roughly a quarter. Sequencing used NKG2D-low CD8+ T cells sorted from blood. These TCRs come from a human donor with alopecia areata.

The chain has TRBV2 and TRBJ2-3; 9 bases map to TRBD2. Germline V gene lookup returns CDR1 SNHLY and CDR2 FYNNEI. V was clipped by 6 bases and J by 0 bases; unmatched bases: 4. The CDR3 sequence is 15 residues long. Here the CDR3 DNA reads TGTGCCAGCAGATCGACTAGCGGAAGCACAGATACGCAGTATTTT. Protein: CASRSTSGSTDTQYF.

The sample holds a few counts of this clone. This chain links TRBV27 with TRBJ2-7; 9 bases are a match to TRBD1. V trimming: 3 bases; J trimming: 9 bases; junction bases outside the gene matches: 6. The CDR3 is 13 amino acids. Germline values: CDR1 MNHEY, CDR2 SMNVEV (reference sequence). The CDR3 reads CASSLGQGLGQYF. The CDR3 DNA follows: TGTGCCAGCAGTTTGGGACAGGGTCTCGGGCAGTACTTC.

This clone was seen a handful of times. The rearrangement links TRBV14 to TRBJ1-1; maybe TRBD1 (5 bases). This CDR3 is built from 15 residues. Deletions cut 2 bases from V and 6 bases from J, with 16 bases between. Germline CDR1 is SGHDN and CDR2 is FVKESK. The CDR3, as DNA: TGTGCCAGCAGCCAAAAACCGGGACGAGGATCTGAAGCTTTCTTT. Protein: CASSQKPGRGSEAFF.

The rearrangement links TRBV7-8 to TRBJ2-1; the match to TRBD2 covers 10 bases. The CDR3 has 16 amino acids. The germline gives CDR1 SGHVS, CDR2 FQNEAQ. J lost 7 bases, V lost 5 bases, and 11 bases had no gene match. The CDR3, as DNA: TGTGCCAGCAGCCGGACCCCGGGACTAGCGTTTAATGAGCAGTTCTTC. Its protein product is CASSRTPGLAFNEQFF.

J is TRBJ2-3 and V is TRBV7-8; TRBD2 agrees at 7 bases. J gave up 3 bases and V 5 bases, and 11 bases lay outside the gene matches. From germline, CDR1 is SGHVS and CDR2 FQNEAQ. The CDR3 has 16 residues. The CDR3 spells CASSPSEGGPTDTQYF. CDR3 bases: TGTGCCAGCAGCCCCAGTGAGGGAGGGCCTACAGATACGCAGTATTTT.

This clone was counted only a few times. The chain carries TRBV10-3 and TRBJ2-2; D is undetermined. The CDR3 extends over 13 amino acids. Germline V gene lookup returns CDR1 ENHRY and CDR2 SYGVKD. V was cut by 8 bases and J by 3 bases, with 10 bases left in between. The CDR3 loop reads CAILGPDTGELFF. CDR3 sequence (DNA): TGTGCCATCCTGGGCCCCGACACCGGGGAGCTGTTTTTT.

This clone was seen more than once but under ten times. V and J are TRBV29-1 and TRBJ1-1; D gene unclear. This CDR3 contains 10 residues. Looked up from germline, CDR1 is SQVTM and CDR2 is ANQGSEA. CDR3 loop: CGSLQPEAFF. In DNA, the CDR3 is TGCGGCAGCCTCCAACCTGAAGCTTTCTTT. Together with reference TRBV29-1 and TRBJ1-1, the CDR3 gives the full variable domain: SAVISQKPSRDICQRGTSLTIQCQVDSQVTMMFWYRQQPGQSLTLIATANQGSEATYESGFVIDKFPISRPNLTFSTLTVSNMSPEDSSIYLCGSLQPEAFFGQGTRLTVV.

This clone has just one count. The rearrangement uses TRBV6-1 and TRBJ2-7; D is possibly TRBD1 (5 bases). V was shortened by 6 bases and J by 3 bases, with 12 bases between the two germline ends. Germline CDR1 and CDR2: MNHNS and SASEGT. The CDR3 loop spans 13 amino acids. CDR3 DNA sequence: TGTGCCAGCAGCTTCAGGGTTAGCTACGAGCAGTACTTC. Translating gives CASSFRVSYEQYF.

The rearrangement joins TRBV4-2 to TRBJ1-5; D call uncertain. Trimming took off 5 bases at V and 0 bases at J, with 5 bases between the two ends. CDR1 is LGHNA, CDR2 YNFKEQ, per germline. The CDR3 loop spans 13 amino acids. CDR3 DNA sequence: TGTGCCAGCAGCGGAGGTAGCAATCAGCCCCAGCATTTT. Translated, it gives CASSGGSNQPQHF.

This clone was found a few times. The chain employs TRBV29-1 and TRBJ2-7, with 9 nucleotides matching TRBD1. Looked up from germline, CDR1 is SQVTM and CDR2 is ANQGSEA. The CDR3 sequence is 13 residues long. The trim removed 6 bases at V and 6 bases at J, leaving 9 bases unmatched. DNA of the CDR3: TGCAGCGTCGGGACAGGGTTTGAGGTCGAGCAGTACTTC. Its protein is CSVGTGFEVEQYF.

The chain carries TRBV6-5 and TRBJ2-7, with a weak D call TRBD1 (5 bases). The V end lost 6 bases, the J end lost 6 bases, and 15 bases lay between the germline ends. The CDR3 spans 13 residues. The V gene's germline CDR1 is MNHEY and CDR2 SVGAGI. DNA for the CDR3: TGTGCCAGCAGCAGGGCCCTTTCGGGCGAGCAGTACTTC. Translated, it gives CASSRALSGEQYF.

This clone appeared a few times. The chain recombines TRBV27 with TRBJ1-1; D is unclear. Germline CDR1 is MNHEY and CDR2 is SMNVEV (reference sequence). Trimming pared 2 bases from V and 8 bases from J, leaving 12 bases between. The CDR3 covers 13 residues. This chain's CDR3 is CASSLGVRAEAFF. CDR3 bases: TGTGCCAGCAGTTTAGGAGTGAGGGCAGAAGCTTTCTTT.

This clone has only a few counts. The gene calls are TRBV29-1 and TRBJ2-2; no reliable D call. The CDR3 contains 14 residues. The V gene lost 7 bases and the J gene lost 4 bases, with 16 bases spanning the gap. The germline V gene has CDR1 SQVTM and CDR2 ANQGSEA. This CDR3 is CSAPLGSGTGELFF. In DNA, the CDR3 is TGCAGCGCTCCTTTAGGTTCGGGCACCGGGGAGCTGTTTTTT.

The chain couples TRBV9 to TRBJ2-5; D is uncertain. The germline V and J ends were trimmed by 3 bases and 5 bases, with 8 bases remaining between them. Looked up from germline, CDR1 is SGDLS and CDR2 is YYNGEE. The CDR3 contains 12 residues. DNA for the CDR3: TGTGCCAGCAGCGATTATGGGGAGACCCAGTACTTC. Its protein product is CASSDYGETQYF.